Below are 30 T cell receptor beta chains sequenced from a single sample in a study of cytomegalovirus exposure and HLA in healthy donors. Both 60 Vbeta primers and 13 Jbeta primers went into the PCR. Clones were read by immunoSEQ multiplex PCR, and TCRdb kept only the in-frame ones, dropping some. This table has around 140,000 clones, approximately 82% appearing once. The specimen was PBMCs. All receptors come from a female donor in good health and CMV-seronegative.

This chain uses TRBV10-3 with TRBJ2-2; 10 bases line up with TRBD1. After removal of 5 bases from V and 3 bases from J, the junction contained 3 bases not matched to a gene. The germline CDR1 and CDR2 sequences are ENHRY and SYGVKD. There are 15 residues in the CDR3. The DNA of the CDR3 is TGTGCCATCAGTCCGGGACAGGGGCACACCGGGGAGCTGTTTTTT. Amino acid sequence: CAISPGQGHTGELFF.

The chain recombines TRBV5-1 with TRBJ2-2; 10 bases fit TRBD2. Germline CDR1 reads SGHRS; CDR2 reads YFSETQ. This CDR3 has 17 amino acids. Trimming at V came to 1 base and at J to 2 bases, leaving 5 bases not matched to a gene. CDR3 sequence (DNA): TGCGCCAGCAGCTTGAGAGGACTAGCGGCTAACACCGGGGAGCTGTTTTTT. It yields the protein CASSLRGLAANTGELFF.

The genes are TRBV29-1 and TRBJ1-2; weak D call: TRBD1 (5 bases). Trimming removed 4 bases from V and 4 bases from J, with 13 bases in between. Germline V lookup: CDR1 SQVTM, CDR2 ANQGSEA. The CDR3 runs 13 residues. DNA of the CDR3: TGCAGCGTTGGGAAGGGGTCGAGCTATGGCTACACCTTC. This encodes CSVGKGSSYGYTF.

V usage is TRBV15 and J usage is TRBJ2-7; no clear D. Trimming pared 0 bases from V and 3 bases from J, leaving 6 bases between. CDR3 length equals 13 residues. CDR1 is LNHNV, CDR2 YYDKDF, per germline (reference sequence). The CDR3 reads CATSRDVGYEQYF. For the CDR3, the DNA is TGTGCCACCAGCAGAGATGTCGGCTACGAGCAGTACTTC. Full variable domain (missing parts from reference TRBV15 and TRBJ2-7): DAMVIQNPRYQVTQFGKPVTLSCSQTLNHNVMYWYQQKSSQAPKLLFHYYDKDFNNEADTPDNFQSRRPNTSFCFLDIRSPGLGDTAMYLCATSRDVGYEQYFGPGTRLTVT.

The chain employs TRBV10-1 and TRBJ2-1, with D maybe TRBD2 (6 bases). V was pared by 2 bases and J by 8 bases, with 7 bases between. The CDR3 length is 12 residues. From germline, CDR1 is WNHNN and CDR2 SYGVQD (reference sequence). CDR3 bases: TGCGCCAGCAGTGAGACTAGCTATGAGCAGTTCTTC. Amino acid sequence: CASSETSYEQFF.

The rearrangement links TRBV2 to TRBJ1-4, with TRBD1 matching over 7 bases. CDR1 is SNHLY and CDR2 is FYNNEI in the germline V gene. Unmatched junction bases numbered 3, after V lost 5 bases and J lost 3 bases. The CDR3 contains 14 residues. The chain's CDR3 is CASSRTGSNEKLFF. The DNA for the CDR3 is TGTGCCAGCAGTCGGACAGGCTCTAATGAAAAACTGTTTTTT.

The V gene is TRBV5-4, the J gene TRBJ2-7, with 7 bases that match TRBD1. The CDR3 runs 15 residues. With V trimmed by 0 bases and J by 2 bases, 5 bases remained unmatched. Germline lookup yields CDR1 SGHNT and CDR2 YYREEE (reference sequence). CDR3 bases: TGTGCCAGCAGCTTGGGAGGGACAGCGGCCTACGAGCAGTACTTC. It translates to CASSLGGTAAYEQYF.

This clone has more than one count but fewer than ten. In the same sample, other DNA sequences code for this CDR3. V gene TRBV9 combines with J gene TRBJ2-5; 7 positions match TRBD2. Germline CDR1 reads SGDLS; CDR2 reads YYNGEE. The CDR3 is made up of 15 amino acids. The J segment lost 1 base and the V segment lost 0 bases, leaving 3 bases of the junction unmatched. As DNA, the CDR3 is TGTGCCAGCAGCGTAGCGGGAGGTCTCCAAGAGACCCAGTACTTC. This sequence encodes CASSVAGGLQETQYF.

The chain combines TRBV29-1 with TRBJ1-2, with 12 nucleotides matching TRBD1. V lost 3 bases and J lost 4; bases outside the gene matches: 6. The CDR3 extends over 15 amino acids. Germline CDR1 SQVTM, CDR2 ANQGSEA. CDR3: CSVEMGQGAGYGYTF. The DNA for the CDR3 is TGCAGCGTTGAGATGGGACAGGGGGCGGGCTATGGCTACACCTTC. The complete variable domain, with remaining parts taken from reference TRBV29-1 and TRBJ1-2, reads SAVISQKPSRDICQRGTSLTIQCQVDSQVTMMFWYRQQPGQSLTLIATANQGSEATYESGFVIDKFPISRPNLTFSTLTVSNMSPEDSSIYLCSVEMGQGAGYGYTFGSGTRLTVV.

V gene TRBV30 combines with J gene TRBJ2-2; no clear D. Germline CDR1 is GTSNPN and CDR2 is SVGIG (reference sequence). This CDR3 is built from 13 residues. Trimming took off 0 bases at V and 6 bases at J, with 8 bases between the two ends. The CDR3 region is CAWSVLSPGELFF. The CDR3, as DNA: TGTGCCTGGAGTGTACTAAGCCCCGGGGAGCTGTTTTTT.

This clone was found a few times. The V gene is TRBV27, the J gene TRBJ2-7, with 9 bases that match TRBD2. Germline loops: CDR1 MNHEY, CDR2 SMNVEV (reference sequence). The CDR3 spans 16 residues. The V gene end was trimmed by 3 bases and the J gene end by 4 bases; junction bases not matched to a gene: 10. CDR3 region: CASSFLAGAALYEQYF. CDR3 bases: TGTGCCAGCAGTTTCTTAGCGGGAGCGGCGTTATACGAGCAGTACTTC.

The rearrangement joins TRBV4-1 to TRBJ2-3; TRBD2 aligns across 13 bases. CDR1 and CDR2 (germline): MGHRA, YSYEKL. V dropped 2 bases and J dropped 0; count of bases not matched to a gene: 2. The CDR3 covers 17 residues. The CDR3 is CASSQPGLAGSTDTQYF. In DNA, the CDR3 is TGCGCCAGCAGCCAACCGGGACTAGCGGGGAGCACAGATACGCAGTATTTT.

The chain is built from TRBV11-3 and TRBJ2-7; TRBD2 might be the D (7 bases). The CDR3 has 13 amino acids. Per germline, CDR1 SGHNT and CDR2 YENEEA. The ends were cut back, 3 bases at V and 5 bases at J, with 11 bases in the middle. The CDR3, as DNA: TGTGCCAGCAGCTTCGAAGGGGGGGACGAGCAGTACTTC. Amino acid sequence: CASSFEGGDEQYF.

J is TRBJ2-5 and V is TRBV28; 10 bases are shared with TRBD2. Looked up from germline, CDR1 is MDHEN and CDR2 is SYDVKM. This CDR3 comprises 14 residues. With 8 bases clipped from V and 5 bases from J, the junction kept 8 bases outside the gene matches. CDR3 DNA sequence: TGTGCCAGCGGGAAAGCGGGAGGGGTTGAGACCCAGTACTTC. It yields the protein CASGKAGGVETQYF.

The chain is built from TRBV7-9 and TRBJ2-3; 7 nucleotides agree with TRBD1. The CDR3 loop spans 15 amino acids. In germline, CDR1 is SEHNR, CDR2 FQNEAQ (reference sequence). V shed 2 bases and J 1 base; nucleotides not matched to a gene: 3. CDR3 in amino acids: CASSLRGRGTDTQYF. The CDR3 bases are TGTGCCAGCAGCTTAAGGGGGCGCGGCACAGATACGCAGTATTTT.

The chain links TRBV19 to TRBJ1-1; no definite D call. The germline CDR1 and CDR2 sequences are LNHDA and SQIVND (reference sequence). The CDR3 consists of 14 residues. The V and J ends lost 5 bases and 3 bases respectively, with 13 bases between them. The CDR3 protein is CASSFSPRDTEAFF. The CDR3, as DNA: TGTGCCAGTAGTTTTTCCCCGAGGGACACTGAAGCTTTCTTT. Supplemented by reference TRBV19 and TRBJ1-1, the full variable domain reads DGGITQSPKYLFRKEGQNVTLSCEQNLNHDAMYWYRQDPGQGLRLIYYSQIVNDFQKGDIAEGYSVSREKKESFPLTVTSAQKNPTAFYLCASSFSPRDTEAFFGQGTRLTVV.

This clone has a handful of counts. The chain has TRBV18 and TRBJ2-7; 10 bases fit TRBD1. Germline V lookup: CDR1 KGHSH, CDR2 LQKENI. With 5 bases clipped from V and 2 bases from J, the junction kept 9 bases outside the gene matches. CDR3 length equals 16 residues. CDR3 nucleotide sequence: TGTGCCAGCTCATCCAATCCCGGGACAGGGGCCTACGAGCAGTACTTC. Protein sequence: CASSSNPGTGAYEQYF.

This clone has only one observation. The chain combines TRBV14 with TRBJ1-1; D remains ambiguous. Per germline, CDR1 SGHDN and CDR2 FVKESK. Trimming shortened V by 3 bases and J by 3 bases, and 8 bases separated the two germline ends. This CDR3 region has 13 residues. The CDR3 DNA follows: TGTGCCAGCAGCCAGCGCACCTACACTGAAGCTTTCTTT. This sequence encodes CASSQRTYTEAFF.

As for this clone: Different DNA sequences within this sample yield the same CDR3. This chain uses TRBV29-1 with TRBJ2-5, with D maybe TRBD2 (7 bases). This CDR3 is 13 amino acids long. The V end lost 1 base, the J end lost 5 bases, and 11 bases lay between the germline ends. CDR1 is SQVTM, CDR2 ANQGSEA, per germline. CDR3 DNA sequence: TGCAGCGTTGAAGTTGGGGGGGCGGAGACCCAGTACTTC. Protein: CSVEVGGAETQYF.

J is TRBJ2-3 and V is TRBV30, with D maybe TRBD2 (5 bases). With 1 base removed from V and 1 base from J, the gap between germline ends came to 6 bases. The length of the CDR3 is 13 residues. Germline V CDR1 and CDR2: GTSNPN, SVGIG (reference sequence). CDR3 DNA sequence: TGTGCCTGGAGTGACGGGGGCACAGATACGCAGTATTTT. Its protein product is CAWSDGGTDTQYF.

V gene TRBV11-2 combines with J gene TRBJ2-5; no clear D gene. Germline loops: CDR1 SGHAT, CDR2 FQNNGV. Deletions cut 0 bases from V and 11 bases from J, with 19 bases between. This CDR3 has 15 amino acids. This CDR3 reads CASSLDPAVYSEQYF. The CDR3 DNA reads TGTGCCAGCAGCTTAGACCCGGCCGTTTACTCGGAGCAGTACTTC.

This clone was counted between two and nine times. The rearrangement uses TRBV19 and TRBJ2-7; D might be TRBD1 (6 bases). The CDR3 is 14 residues long. CDR1 is LNHDA and CDR2 is SQIVND in the germline V gene (reference sequence). Between the trimmed V and J ends, which lost 4 bases and 4 bases, there was a span of 14 bases. CDR3 DNA sequence: TGTGCCAGTAGTACAGGGGCCGGGGATTACGAGCAGTACTTC. Protein: CASSTGAGDYEQYF.

This chain uses TRBV9 with TRBJ2-4, with TRBD2 matching 8 bases. Germline V CDR1 and CDR2: SGDLS, YYNGEE. CDR3 length: 13 amino acids. V trimming: 0 bases; J trimming: 9 bases; junction bases outside the gene matches: 2. In DNA form, the CDR3 reads TGTGCCAGCAGCGTAGACGGGAGGGCCATTCAGTACTTC. It codes for CASSVDGRAIQYF.

This clone was recorded a few times. J is TRBJ1-2 and V is TRBV28; 10 bases align to TRBD1. CDR3 length: 15 residues. V dropped 5 bases and J dropped 0; count of bases not matched to a gene: 3. Germline V gene data show CDR1 as MDHEN and CDR2 as SYDVKM. The CDR3 here is CASSPGTGANYGYTF. CDR3 DNA sequence: TGTGCCAGCAGTCCCGGGACAGGGGCTAACTATGGCTACACCTTC.

The genes are TRBV4-1 and TRBJ2-1; 7 bases are a match to TRBD2. The CDR3 has 13 residues. V shed 4 bases, J shed 6 bases, and the junction held 3 bases outside the gene matches. The germline gives CDR1 MGHRA, CDR2 YSYEKL. The CDR3 loop is CASSLRTSNEQFF. CDR3 nucleotide sequence: TGCGCCAGCAGCCTACGGACTAGCAATGAGCAGTTCTTC.

The chain joins TRBV4-2 to TRBJ2-2; possibly TRBD2 for D (6 bases). Germline V lookup: CDR1 LGHNA, CDR2 YNFKEQ. This CDR3 spans 15 amino acids. V lost 0 bases to trimming and J lost 4 bases, with 9 bases between them. The CDR3 protein is CASSQEKAGTGELFF. CDR3 nucleotide sequence: TGTGCCAGCAGCCAAGAAAAAGCGGGCACCGGGGAGCTGTTTTTT.

The CDR3 nucleotides read TGTGCCACCGAGGGGAGGCCCGCTAGCAATCAGCCCCAGCATTTT. It encodes CATEGRPASNQPQHF. This chain uses TRBV19 with TRBJ1-5; possible D gene TRBD1, 5 bases. Trimming cost V 10 bases and J 0 bases, with 16 bases left between them. This CDR3 contains 15 residues. Germline assignment: CDR1 LNHDA and CDR2 SQIVND (reference sequence). Full variable domain (missing parts from reference TRBV19 and TRBJ1-5): DGGITQSPKYLFRKEGQNVTLSCEQNLNHDAMYWYRQDPGQGLRLIYYSQIVNDFQKGDIAEGYSVSREKKESFPLTVTSAQKNPTAFYLCATEGRPASNQPQHFGDGTRLSIL.

The V and J genes are TRBV7-2 and TRBJ1-2, with a possible D match to TRBD1 (6 bases). There are 12 residues in the CDR3. From germline, CDR1 is SGHTA and CDR2 FQGNSA. Trimming pared 5 bases from V and 4 bases from J, leaving 8 bases between. CDR3 residues: CASSRTAYGYTF. For the CDR3, the DNA is TGTGCCAGCAGCAGGACAGCCTATGGCTACACCTTC.

The V gene is TRBV4-2, the J gene TRBJ2-2; 9 bases agree with TRBD1. J gave up 5 bases and V 2 bases, and 9 bases lay outside the gene matches. CDR3 length: 17 residues. CDR1 is LGHNA and CDR2 is YNFKEQ in the germline V gene. The CDR3 bases are TGTGCCAGCAGCCAAATGACGGGACAGGGTCGAACCGGGGAGCTGTTTTTT. This gives the protein CASSQMTGQGRTGELFF.

The chain uses TRBV5-4 and TRBJ2-5, with TRBD1 matching 7 bases. The CDR3 loop spans 13 amino acids. Per germline, CDR1 SGHNT and CDR2 YYREEE (reference sequence). V was pared by 4 bases and J by 4 bases, with 4 bases of the junction left unmatched. CDR3: CASSLRQGETQYF. In nucleotides, the CDR3 is TGTGCCAGCAGCCTTCGACAGGGAGAGACCCAGTACTTC.